This T cell receptor beta chain came from a study of T cell repertoires in cytomegalovirus infection. Background on the study: Public TCR beta signatures were indicative of both CMV infection and a matching HLA type.

General study findings and limits: Cumulative frequency of public TCR beta families picked out carriers of CMV plus the relevant HLA. Clonotypes of TCR beta that were HLA-C-restricted and CMV-specific dominated the ex vivo response.

Of note for this clonotype: The target antigen is unknown.

One entry per CDR3 protein results from TCRdb running MiXCR on the reads. In the table there are hundreds of thousands of distinct CDR3 sequences, approximately 32% of which are singletons. The CDR3 is 14 amino acids. The V and J ends lost 7 bases and 3 bases respectively, with 15 bases between them. The V gene is TRBV12-3 or TRBV12-4, the J gene TRBJ1-2; tentative D call: TRBD1 (6 bases). This receptor was obtained from a human donor in good health (CMV status not recorded). Some clones in this sample may be carry-over from other donors' samples. The specimen was cultured PBMCs, collected from culture after CMV antigen stimulation. The CDR3 is CASTSQGLYYGYTF. The CDR3 DNA follows: TGTGCCAGCACCTCGCAGGGGTTGTACTATGGCTACACCTTC.